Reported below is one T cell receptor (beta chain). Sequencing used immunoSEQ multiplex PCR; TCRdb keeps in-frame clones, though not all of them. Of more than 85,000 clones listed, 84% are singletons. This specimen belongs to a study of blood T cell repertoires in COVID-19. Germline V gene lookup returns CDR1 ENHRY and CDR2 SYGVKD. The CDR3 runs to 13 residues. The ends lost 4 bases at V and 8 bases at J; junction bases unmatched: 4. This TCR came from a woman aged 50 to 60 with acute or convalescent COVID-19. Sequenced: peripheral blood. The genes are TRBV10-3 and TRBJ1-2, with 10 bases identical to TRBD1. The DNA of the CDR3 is TGTGCCATCAGTGTGACAGGGGGCGACGGCTACACCTTC. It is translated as CAISVTGGDGYTF.